The sequence of this T cell receptor beta chain was determined in a study of CD8 T cells in Susac syndrome. This CDR3 has 13 residues. Germline V gives CDR1 SGDLS, CDR2 YYNGEE. Overall study results and limits: That the number of individuals in its TCR sequencing and HLA analysis was relatively small was acknowledged by the study.

Turning to this clonotype: No antigen is known for it. Its ends do not fully match the called genes, so a read error is possible.

When the RNA was reverse transcribed, random hexamers were used with an input of roughly 0.5 to 1 ug. An immunoSEQ multiplex PCR generated amplified TCR beta CDR3 products spanning 54 Vbeta and 13 Jbeta. In TCRdb, the immunoSEQ multiplex PCR reads were re-called with MiXCR into one record per CDR3 protein. The sample contains some 300,000 distinct CDR3 sequences, 89% of which appear only once. The rearrangement links TRBV9 to TRBJ2-7, with D unresolved. The source of this sequence is a human donor with multiple sclerosis. The specimen was CD8+ T cells from PBMCs. This chain's CDR3 is CASSVAPAYERYF. The CDR3 bases are TGTGCCAGCAGCGTAGCCCCAGCCTACGAGCGGTACTTC.